The clone carrying this T cell receptor (beta chain) was observed a few times. Its antigen remains unknown. Template switching (which added a universal primer site) was used, and cDNA carried unique molecular identifiers. TCRdb re-analysed the 5' RACE reads in MiXCR, keeping a single row per CDR3 protein. This repertoire shows about 690,000 distinct CDR3 sequences, 5.5% to 6.5% found once; its top ten account for 1.5% to 2%. These data are taken from a study of identical twins. Study outcomes and limitations: With beta out-of-frame sequences, excess sharing by twins was weaker. Without tracking the same donors, conclusions rested on cross-sectional statistical analysis. Models underpredicted monozygotic twin sharing of out-of-frame TCR alpha.

Trimming cost V 2 bases and J 0 bases, with 14 bases left between them. This CDR3 comprises 17 residues. Germline-derived CDR1 and CDR2 are DFQATT and SNEGSKA (reference sequence). This clonotype originated in a man younger than 35 in good health. Sample: naive T cells sorted from blood. The chain has TRBV20-1 and TRBJ2-6; D remains unclear. DNA for the CDR3: TGCAGTGCTAGACCGACAACTCCCCTCTCTGGGGCCAACGTCCTGACTTTC. Protein sequence: CSARPTTPLSGANVLTF.